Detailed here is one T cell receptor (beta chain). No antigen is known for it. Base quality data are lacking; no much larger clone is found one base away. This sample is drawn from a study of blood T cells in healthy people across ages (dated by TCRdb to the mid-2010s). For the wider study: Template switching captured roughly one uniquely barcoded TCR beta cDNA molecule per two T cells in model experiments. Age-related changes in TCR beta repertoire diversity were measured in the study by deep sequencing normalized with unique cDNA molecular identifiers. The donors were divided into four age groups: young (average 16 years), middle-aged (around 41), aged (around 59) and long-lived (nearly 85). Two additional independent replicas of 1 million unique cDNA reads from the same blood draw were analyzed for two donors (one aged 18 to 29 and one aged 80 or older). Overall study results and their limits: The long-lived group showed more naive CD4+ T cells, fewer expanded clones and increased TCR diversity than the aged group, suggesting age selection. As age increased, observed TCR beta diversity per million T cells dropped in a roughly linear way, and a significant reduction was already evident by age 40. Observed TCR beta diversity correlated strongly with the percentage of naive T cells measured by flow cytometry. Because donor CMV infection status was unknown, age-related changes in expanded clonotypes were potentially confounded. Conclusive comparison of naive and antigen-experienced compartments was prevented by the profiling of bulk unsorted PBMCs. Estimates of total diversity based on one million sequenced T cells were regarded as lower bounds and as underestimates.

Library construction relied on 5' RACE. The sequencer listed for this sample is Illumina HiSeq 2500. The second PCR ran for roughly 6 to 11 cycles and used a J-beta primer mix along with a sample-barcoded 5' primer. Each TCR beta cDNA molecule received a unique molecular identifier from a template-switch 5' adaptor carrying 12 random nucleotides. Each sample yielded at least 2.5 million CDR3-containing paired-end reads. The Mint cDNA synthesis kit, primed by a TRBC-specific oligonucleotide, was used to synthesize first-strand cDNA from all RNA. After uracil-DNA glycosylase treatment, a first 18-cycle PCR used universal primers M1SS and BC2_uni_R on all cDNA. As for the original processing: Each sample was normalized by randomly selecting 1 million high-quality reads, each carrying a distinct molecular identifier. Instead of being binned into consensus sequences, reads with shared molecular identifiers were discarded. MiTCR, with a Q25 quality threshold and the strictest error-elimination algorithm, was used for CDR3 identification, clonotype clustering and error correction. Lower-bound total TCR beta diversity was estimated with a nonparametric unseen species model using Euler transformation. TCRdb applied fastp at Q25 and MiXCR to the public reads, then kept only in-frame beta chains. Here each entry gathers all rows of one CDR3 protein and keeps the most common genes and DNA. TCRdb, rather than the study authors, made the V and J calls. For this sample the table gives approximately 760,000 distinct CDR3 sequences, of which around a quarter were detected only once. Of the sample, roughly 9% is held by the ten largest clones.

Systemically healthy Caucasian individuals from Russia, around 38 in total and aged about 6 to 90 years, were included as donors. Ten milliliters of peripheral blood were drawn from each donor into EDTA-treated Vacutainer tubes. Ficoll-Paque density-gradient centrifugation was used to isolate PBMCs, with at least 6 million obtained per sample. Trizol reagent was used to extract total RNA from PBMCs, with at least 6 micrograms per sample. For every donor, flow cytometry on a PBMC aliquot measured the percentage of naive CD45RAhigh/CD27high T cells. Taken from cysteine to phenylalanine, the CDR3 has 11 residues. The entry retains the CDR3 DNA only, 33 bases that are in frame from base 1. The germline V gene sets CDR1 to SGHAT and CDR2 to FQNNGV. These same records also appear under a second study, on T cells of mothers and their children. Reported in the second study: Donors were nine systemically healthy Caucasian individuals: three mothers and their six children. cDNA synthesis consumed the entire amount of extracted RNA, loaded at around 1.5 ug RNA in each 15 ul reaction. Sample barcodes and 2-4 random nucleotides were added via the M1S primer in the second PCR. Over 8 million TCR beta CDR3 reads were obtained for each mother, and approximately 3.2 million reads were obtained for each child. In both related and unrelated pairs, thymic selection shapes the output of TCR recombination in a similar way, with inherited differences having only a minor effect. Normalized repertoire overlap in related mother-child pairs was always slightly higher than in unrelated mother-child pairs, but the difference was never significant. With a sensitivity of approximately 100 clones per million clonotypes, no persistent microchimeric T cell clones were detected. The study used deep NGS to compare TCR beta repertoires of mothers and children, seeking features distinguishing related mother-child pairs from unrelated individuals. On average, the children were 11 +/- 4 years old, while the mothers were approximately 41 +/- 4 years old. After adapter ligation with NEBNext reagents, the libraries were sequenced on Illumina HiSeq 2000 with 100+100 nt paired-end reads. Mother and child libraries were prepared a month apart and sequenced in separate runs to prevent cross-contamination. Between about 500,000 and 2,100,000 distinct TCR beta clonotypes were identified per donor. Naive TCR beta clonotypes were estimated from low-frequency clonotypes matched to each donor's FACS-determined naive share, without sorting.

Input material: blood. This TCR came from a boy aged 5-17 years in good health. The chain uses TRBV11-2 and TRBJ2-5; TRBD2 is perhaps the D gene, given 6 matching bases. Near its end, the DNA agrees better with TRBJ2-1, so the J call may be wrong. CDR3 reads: CASSPRENQFF. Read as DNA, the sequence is TGTGCCAGCAGCCCCCGGGAGAATCAGTTCTTC.